Listed below are T cell receptor beta chains from one sample, sequenced in a study of T cells in Graves' hyperthyroidism and ophthalmopathy. TCRdb itself ran the multiplex PCR reads through MiXCR, one entry per CDR3 protein. The data show some 500,000 distinct CDR3 sequences, about 24% seen once. Sequencing was done on a sample of blood. The receptors were sampled from a woman in her 30s with Graves' ophthalmopathy. Both conserved end residues are part of each CDR3. Each record gives: V gene, clone size, D gene, J gene, CDR3 protein, CDR3 DNA. A D gene is named only where the DNA matches it firmly. Only part of the rows carry a size: once, few, many, or a class if the clone is expanded.

>TRBV7-8|few|TRBD2|TRBJ2-2
CASSSTSGGAVGELFF
TGTGCCAGCAGCTCCACTAGCGGGGGGGCCGTCGGGGAGCTGTTTTTT
>TRBV20-1|many|-|TRBJ1-5
CSARSVGGGQPQHF
TGCAGTGCTAGATCGGTTGGAGGGGGTCAGCCCCAGCATTTT
>TRBV28|many|TRBD1|TRBJ2-7
CATIDRVYEQYF
TGTGCCACCATAGACAGGGTCTACGAGCAGTACTTC
>TRBV11-2|-|-|TRBJ2-6
CASSVRQGNTGANVLTF
TGTGCCAGCAGCGTGCGGCAGGGGAACACTGGGGCCAACGTCCTGACTTTC
>TRBV6-1|few|-|TRBJ1-2
CASSEAGSTYGYTF
TGTGCCAGCAGTGAAGCGGGGTCGACCTATGGCTACACCTTC
>TRBV2|many|-|TRBJ1-3
CASNLEGRSGNTIYF
TGTGCCAGCAATCTGGAGGGACGATCTGGAAACACCATATATTTT
>TRBV27|many|-|TRBJ2-7
CASSHKPSWEQYF
TGTGCCAGCAGTCATAAACCTAGCTGGGAGCAGTACTTC
>TRBV28|-|TRBD2|TRBJ2-2
CASSFGLAGPGELFF
TGTGCCAGCAGTTTCGGTCTAGCGGGACCCGGGGAGCTGTTTTTT
>TRBV27|many|-|TRBJ2-2
CASSSQLVSAGELFF
TGTGCCAGCAGTTCCCAACTAGTGAGCGCCGGGGAGCTGTTTTTT
>TRBV20-1|many|TRBD2|TRBJ2-7
CSASRAGVYEQYF
TGCAGTGCTAGTAGGGCGGGAGTCTACGAGCAGTACTTC
>TRBV6-1|many|-|TRBJ2-5
CASSEGVGETQYF
TGTGCCAGCAGTGAAGGGGTGGGAGAGACCCAGTACTTC
>TRBV29-1|many|-|TRBJ2-7
CSVEEGDHYEQYF
TGCAGCGTTGAAGAAGGGGACCACTACGAGCAGTACTTC
>TRBV20-1|many|-|TRBJ2-7
CSARGLIRAYEQYF
TGCAGTGCTAGAGGATTAATACGGGCTTACGAGCAGTACTTC
>TRBV12-3/TRBV12-4|-|-|TRBJ1-1
CASKPGRNTEAFF
TGTGCCAGCAAACCGGGACGGAACACTGAAGCTTTCTTT
>TRBV7-3|-|TRBD2|TRBJ2-5
CASSRSGRPGEETQYF
TGTGCCAGCAGCCGTAGCGGGAGGCCTGGGGAGGAGACCCAGTACTTC
>TRBV30|many|-|TRBJ1-5
CAWQLGSSNQPQHF
TGTGCCTGGCAGTTGGGCAGTAGCAATCAGCCCCAGCATTTT
>TRBV2|few|TRBD2|TRBJ2-7
CASSEPSGVYEQYF
TGTGCCAGCAGTGAGCCTAGCGGGGTATACGAGCAGTACTTC
>TRBV20-1|many|TRBD2|TRBJ2-7
CSASPSGGYEQYF
TGCAGTGCTAGTCCCAGCGGGGGCTACGAGCAGTACTTC
>TRBV11-2|-|TRBD2|TRBJ2-7
CASSSLVGASGFDTYEQYF
TGTGCCAGCAGCTCGCTCGTGGGGGCTAGCGGGTTCGACACCTACGAGCAGTACTTC
>TRBV7-2|-|TRBD2|TRBJ2-7
CASSEDGTSHREQYF
TGTGCCAGCAGCGAAGACGGGACTAGTCATCGCGAGCAGTACTTC
>TRBV20-1|many|-|TRBJ1-1
CSARDRPFLTEAFF
TGCAGTGCTAGAGATCGGCCGTTCCTCACTGAAGCTTTCTTT
>TRBV6-1|few|TRBD1|TRBJ1-2
CASSERTGDNYGYTF
TGTGCCAGCAGTGAAAGGACAGGAGATAACTATGGCTACACCTTC
>TRBV6-5|-|TRBD1|TRBJ2-7
CASSSGQPLENEQYF
TGTGCCAGCAGTTCGGGACAGCCCCTTGAAAACGAGCAGTACTTC